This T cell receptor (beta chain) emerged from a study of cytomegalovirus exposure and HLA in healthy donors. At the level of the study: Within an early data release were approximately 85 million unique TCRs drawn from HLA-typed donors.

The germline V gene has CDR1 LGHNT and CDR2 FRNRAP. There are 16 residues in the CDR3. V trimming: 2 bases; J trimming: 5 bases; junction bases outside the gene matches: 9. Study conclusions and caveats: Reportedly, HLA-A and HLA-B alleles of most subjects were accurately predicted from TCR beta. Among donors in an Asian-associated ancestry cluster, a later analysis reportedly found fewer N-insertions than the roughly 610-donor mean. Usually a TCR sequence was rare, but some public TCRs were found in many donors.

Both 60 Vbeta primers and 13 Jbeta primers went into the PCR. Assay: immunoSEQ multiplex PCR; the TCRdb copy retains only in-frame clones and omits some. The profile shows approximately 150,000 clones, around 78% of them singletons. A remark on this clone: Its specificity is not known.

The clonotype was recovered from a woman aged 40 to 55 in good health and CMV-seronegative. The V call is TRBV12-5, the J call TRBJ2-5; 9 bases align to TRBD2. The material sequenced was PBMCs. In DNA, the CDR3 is TGTGCTAGTGGTTTGACGTGGCGGGAGGGCCGGGAGACCCAGTACTTC. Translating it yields CASGLTWREGRETQYF.